The clone carrying this T cell receptor beta chain was recorded at least ten times. What it binds is not known. TCRdb analysed the reads with MiXCR anew, one entry per CDR3 protein. The sample has around 900,000 distinct CDR3 sequences, roughly 30% seen once. This record comes from a study of T cell repertoires in cytomegalovirus infection. General study points: HLA-C-restricted CMV-specific TCR beta clonotypes were dominant in the ex vivo response. Cumulative frequency of public TCR beta families picked out carriers of CMV plus the relevant HLA.

Per germline, CDR1 SEHNR and CDR2 FQNEAQ (reference sequence). Trimming took off 4 bases at V and 0 bases at J, with 14 bases between the two ends. The CDR3 is 16 amino acids. This clonotype originated in a human donor in good health (CMV status not recorded). Some clones in this sample may be carry-over from other donors' samples. The chain carries TRBV7-9 and TRBJ2-3, with TRBD1 as a possible D gene (6 bases). Sequenced material: cultured CD8+ T cells from PBMCs, taken from culture after CMV antigen stimulation. CDR3 DNA sequence: TGTGCCAGCAGCTCTCCGACGGACAGTAGCACAGATACGCAGTATTTT. Translating gives CASSSPTDSSTDTQYF.